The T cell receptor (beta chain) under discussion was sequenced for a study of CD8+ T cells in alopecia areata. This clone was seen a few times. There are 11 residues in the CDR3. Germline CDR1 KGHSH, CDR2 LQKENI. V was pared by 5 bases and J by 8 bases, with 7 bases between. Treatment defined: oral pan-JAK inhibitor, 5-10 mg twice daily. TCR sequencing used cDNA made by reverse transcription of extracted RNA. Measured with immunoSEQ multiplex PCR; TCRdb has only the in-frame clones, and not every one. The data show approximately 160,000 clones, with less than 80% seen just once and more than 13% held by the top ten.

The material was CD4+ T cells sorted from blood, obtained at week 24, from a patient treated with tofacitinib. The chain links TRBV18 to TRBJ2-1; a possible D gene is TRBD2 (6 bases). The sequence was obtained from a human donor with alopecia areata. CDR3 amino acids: CASSRRDEQFF. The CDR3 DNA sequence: TGTGCCAGCTCAAGGAGGGATGAGCAGTTCTTC. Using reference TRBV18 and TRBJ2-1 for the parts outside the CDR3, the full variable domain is NAGVMQNPRHLVRRRGQEARLRCSPMKGHSHVYWYRQLPEEGLKFMVYLQKENIIDESGMPKERFSAEFPKEGPSILRIQQVVRGDSAAYFCASSRRDEQFFGPGTRLTVL.